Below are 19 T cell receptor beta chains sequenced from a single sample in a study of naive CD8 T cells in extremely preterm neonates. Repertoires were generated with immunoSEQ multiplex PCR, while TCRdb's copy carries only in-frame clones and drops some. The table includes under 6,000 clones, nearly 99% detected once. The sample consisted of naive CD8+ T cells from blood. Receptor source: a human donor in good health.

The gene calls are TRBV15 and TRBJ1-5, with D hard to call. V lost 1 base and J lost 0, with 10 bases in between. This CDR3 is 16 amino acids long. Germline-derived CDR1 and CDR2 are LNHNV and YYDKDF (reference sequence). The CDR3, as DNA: TGTGCCACCAGCAGAGTGCACGGTGATAGCAATCAGCCCCAGCATTTT. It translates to CATSRVHGDSNQPQHF.

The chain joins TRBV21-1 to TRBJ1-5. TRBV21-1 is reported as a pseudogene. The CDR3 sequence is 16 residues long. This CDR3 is CASSPTLHWHHQPQHF. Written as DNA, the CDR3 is TGTGCCAGCAGCCCGACTTTACATTGGCATCATCAGCCCCAGCATTTT.

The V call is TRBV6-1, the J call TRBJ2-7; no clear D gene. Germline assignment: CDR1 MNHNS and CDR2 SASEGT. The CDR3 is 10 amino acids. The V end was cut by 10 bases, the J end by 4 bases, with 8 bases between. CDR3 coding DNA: TGTGCCACTTCCCTGTACGAGCAGTACTTC. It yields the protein CATSLYEQYF.

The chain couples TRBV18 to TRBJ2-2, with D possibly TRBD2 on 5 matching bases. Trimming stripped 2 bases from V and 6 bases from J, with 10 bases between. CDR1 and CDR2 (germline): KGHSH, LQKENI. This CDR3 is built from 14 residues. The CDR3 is CASSPAPGSGELFF. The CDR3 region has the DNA TGTGCCAGCTCACCAGCCCCGGGATCCGGGGAGCTGTTTTTT.

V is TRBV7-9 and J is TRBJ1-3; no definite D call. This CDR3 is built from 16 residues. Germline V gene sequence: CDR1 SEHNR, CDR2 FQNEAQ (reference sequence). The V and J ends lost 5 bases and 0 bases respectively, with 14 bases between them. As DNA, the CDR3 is TGTGCCAGCAGCCCCCTGCCACCGAGCTCTGGAAACACCATATATTTT. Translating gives CASSPLPPSSGNTIYF.

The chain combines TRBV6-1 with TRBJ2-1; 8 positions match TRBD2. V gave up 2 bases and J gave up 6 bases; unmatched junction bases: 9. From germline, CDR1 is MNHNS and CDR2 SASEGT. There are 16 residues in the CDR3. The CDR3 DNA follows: TGTGCCAGCAGTGAAAACCCGGGAGGGATCAGCAATGAGCAGTTCTTC. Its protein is CASSENPGGISNEQFF.

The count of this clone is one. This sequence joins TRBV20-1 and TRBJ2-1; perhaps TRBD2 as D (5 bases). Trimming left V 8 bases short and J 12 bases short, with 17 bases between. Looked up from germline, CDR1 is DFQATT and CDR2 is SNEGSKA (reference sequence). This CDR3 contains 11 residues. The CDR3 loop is CSLRTPNGQFF. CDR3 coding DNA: TGCAGTCTCCGGACTCCGAACGGGCAGTTCTTC.

CDR3 DNA sequence: TGTGCCAGCAGCCGGGGGGAGAACGGGAAAGAGACCCAGTACTTC. Translation: CASSRGENGKETQYF. J is TRBJ2-5 and V is TRBV7-8; 7 bases map to TRBD2. From germline, CDR1 is SGHVS and CDR2 FQNEAQ. The V segment lost 5 bases and the J segment 3 bases; nucleotides outside the gene matches: 9. The CDR3 spans 15 residues.

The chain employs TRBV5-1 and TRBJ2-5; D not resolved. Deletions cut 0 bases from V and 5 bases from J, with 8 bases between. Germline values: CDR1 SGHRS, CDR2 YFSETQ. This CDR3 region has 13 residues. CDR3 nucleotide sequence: TGCGCCAGCAGCTTGGAATCGCGGGAGACCCAGTACTTC. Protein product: CASSLESRETQYF. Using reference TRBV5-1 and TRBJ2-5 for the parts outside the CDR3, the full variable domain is KAGVTQTPRYLIKTRGQQVTLSCSPISGHRSVSWYQQTPGQGLQFLFEYFSETQRNKGNFPGRFSGRQFSNSRSEMNVSTLELGDSALYLCASSLESRETQYFGPGTRLLVL.

The CDR3 spells CASSLSYSYGQNYGYTF. CDR3 in DNA: TGTGCCAGCAGTTTATCGTACAGCTATGGCCAGAACTATGGCTACACCTTC. The chain employs TRBV27 and TRBJ1-2; the D is unclear. Germline-derived CDR1 and CDR2 are MNHEY and SMNVEV (reference sequence). The length of the CDR3 is 17 residues. The V gene lost 0 bases and the J gene lost 2 bases, with 16 bases spanning the gap.

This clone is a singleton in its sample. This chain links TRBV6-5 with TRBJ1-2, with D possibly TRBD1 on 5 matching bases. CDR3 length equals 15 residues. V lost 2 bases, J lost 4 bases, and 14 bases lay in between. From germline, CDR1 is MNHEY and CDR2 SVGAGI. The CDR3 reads CASSYSAGLRYGYTF. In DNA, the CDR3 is TGTGCCAGCAGTTACAGTGCAGGGCTTCGCTATGGCTACACCTTC.

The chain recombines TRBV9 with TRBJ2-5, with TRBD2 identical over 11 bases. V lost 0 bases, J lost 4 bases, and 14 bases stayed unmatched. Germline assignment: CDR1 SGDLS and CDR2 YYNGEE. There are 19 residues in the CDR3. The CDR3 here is CASSVERGTSGIMRETQYF. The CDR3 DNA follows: TGTGCCAGCAGCGTAGAGAGGGGGACTAGCGGCATAATGAGAGAGACCCAGTACTTC. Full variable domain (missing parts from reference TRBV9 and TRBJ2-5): DSGVTQTPKHLITATGQRVTLRCSPRSGDLSVYWYQQSLDQGLQFLIQYYNGEERAKGNILERFSAQQFPDLHSELNLSSLELGDSALYFCASSVERGTSGIMRETQYFGPGTRLLVL.

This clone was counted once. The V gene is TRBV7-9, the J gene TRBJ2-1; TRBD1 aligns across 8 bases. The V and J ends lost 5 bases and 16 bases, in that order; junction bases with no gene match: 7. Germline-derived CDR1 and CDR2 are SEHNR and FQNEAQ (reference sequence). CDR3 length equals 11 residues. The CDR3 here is CASSHDRGQFF. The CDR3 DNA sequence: TGTGCCAGCAGCCATGACAGGGGTCAATTCTTC.

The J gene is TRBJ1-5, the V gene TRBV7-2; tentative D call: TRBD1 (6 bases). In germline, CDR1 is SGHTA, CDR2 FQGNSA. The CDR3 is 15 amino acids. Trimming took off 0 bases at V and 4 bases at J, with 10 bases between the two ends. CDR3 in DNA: TGTGCCAGCAGCTTAGCGCGGACAGTAAATCAGCCCCAGCATTTT. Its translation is CASSLARTVNQPQHF.

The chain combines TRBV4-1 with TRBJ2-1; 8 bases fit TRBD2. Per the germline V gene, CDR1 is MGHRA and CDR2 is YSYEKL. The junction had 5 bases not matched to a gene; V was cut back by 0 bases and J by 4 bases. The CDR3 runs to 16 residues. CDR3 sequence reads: CASSQEALAVYNEQFF. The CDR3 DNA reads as TGCGCCAGCAGCCAAGAGGCACTAGCGGTATACAATGAGCAGTTCTTC.

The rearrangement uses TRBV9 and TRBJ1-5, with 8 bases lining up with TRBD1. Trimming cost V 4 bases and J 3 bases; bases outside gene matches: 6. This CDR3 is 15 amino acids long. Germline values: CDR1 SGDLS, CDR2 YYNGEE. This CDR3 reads CASSKGTGYNQPQHF. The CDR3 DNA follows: TGTGCCAGCAGCAAGGGGACAGGCTACAATCAGCCCCAGCATTTT.

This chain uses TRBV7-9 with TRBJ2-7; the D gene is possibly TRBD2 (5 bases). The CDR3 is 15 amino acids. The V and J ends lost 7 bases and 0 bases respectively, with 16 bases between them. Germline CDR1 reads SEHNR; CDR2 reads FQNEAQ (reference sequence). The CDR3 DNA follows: TGTGCCAGCACCTCGGACTCCTTTAACTCCTACGAGCAGTACTTC. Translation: CASTSDSFNSYEQYF.

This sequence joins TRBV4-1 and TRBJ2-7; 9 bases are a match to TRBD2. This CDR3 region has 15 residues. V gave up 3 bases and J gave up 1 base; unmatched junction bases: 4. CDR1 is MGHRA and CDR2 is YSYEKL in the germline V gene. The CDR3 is CASSQTSGSSYEQYF. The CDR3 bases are TGCGCCAGCAGCCAGACTAGCGGATCATCCTACGAGCAGTACTTC.

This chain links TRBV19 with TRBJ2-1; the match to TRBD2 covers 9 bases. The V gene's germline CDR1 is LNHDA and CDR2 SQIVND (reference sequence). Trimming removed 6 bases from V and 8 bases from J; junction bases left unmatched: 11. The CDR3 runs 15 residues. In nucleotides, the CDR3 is TGTGCCAGTAGGACCCTGGGACTAGCCAGCGATGAGCAGTTCTTC. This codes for CASRTLGLASDEQFF.